The sequence of this T cell receptor beta chain was determined in a study of control samples from healthy donors and cancer patients. Libraries were prepared by immunoSEQ multiplex PCR; TCRdb keeps only in-frame clonotypes and omits some of them. The sample carries about 150,000 clones, over 90% recorded once. Germline loops: CDR1 SGHDN, CDR2 FVKESK. The CDR3 length is 15 residues. Trimming took off 3 bases at V and 5 bases at J, with 16 bases between the two ends. This receptor was obtained from a man aged 50 or older in good health. Sequenced material: blood. V is TRBV14 and J is TRBJ2-5; no clear D. The CDR3 DNA reads as TGTGCCAGCAGCCAGAACCCCGCGGCTTGGGAGACCCAGTACTTC. Its protein product is CASSQNPAAWETQYF.